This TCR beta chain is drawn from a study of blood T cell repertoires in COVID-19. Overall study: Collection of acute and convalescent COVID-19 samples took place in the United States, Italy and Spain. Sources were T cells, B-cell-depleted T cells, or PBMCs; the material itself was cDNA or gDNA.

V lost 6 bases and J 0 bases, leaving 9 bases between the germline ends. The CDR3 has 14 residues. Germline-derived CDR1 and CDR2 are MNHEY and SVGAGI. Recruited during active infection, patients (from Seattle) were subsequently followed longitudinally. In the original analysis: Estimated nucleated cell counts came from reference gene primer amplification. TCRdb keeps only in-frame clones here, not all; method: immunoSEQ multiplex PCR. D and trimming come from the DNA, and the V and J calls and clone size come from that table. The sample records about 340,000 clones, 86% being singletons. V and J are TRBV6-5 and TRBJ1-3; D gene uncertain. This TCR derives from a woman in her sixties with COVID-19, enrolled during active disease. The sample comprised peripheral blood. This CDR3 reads CASSDKSSGNTIYF. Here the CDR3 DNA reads TGTGCCAGCAGCGACAAGAGCTCTGGAAACACCATATATTTT.